This paragraph covers one T cell receptor (beta chain) sequence. Its antigen is unknown. No base-level quality is on record; no much larger clone is a single base apart. These data are taken from a study of blood T cell repertoires in COVID-19 (dated by TCRdb to about 2020). Turning to the overall study: Samples covering the acute and convalescent phases of COVID-19 were provided by collaborators in the United States, Italy and Spain. The material from the prospective study consisted of cDNA or gDNA derived from T cells, B-cell-depleted T cells, or PBMCs. Deeply sampled blood TCRbeta repertoires from subjects exposed to, actively infected with, or recovered from COVID-19 were included in the dataset. The repertoires were made available in a free public database intended to serve as a resource for research on the immune response to SARS-CoV-2. Samples came from the ongoing ImmuneRACE study (first 160 participants) plus 1,254 subjects from 6 global collaborators. The sample metadata nearly always contained a de-identified subject ID, COVID-19 status, age in years and sex. HLA class I and class II types, where available, came from metadata supplied by the sample provider rather than from assay-based typing.

The research as a whole found: How much clinical and demographic metadata was included differed by source and by participant, and the metadata was provided uncurated.

TCRbeta CDR3 regions were amplified from genomic DNA using the immunoSEQ Assay, a bias-controlled multiplex PCR. The original pipeline was this. The number of nucleated cells in each sample was estimated by amplification of reference gene primers within the assay. To quantify the absolute abundance of each unique TCRbeta CDR3 rearrangement, sequence reads were collapsed and filtered. For each sample, productive Simpson clonality was calculated by taking the square root of Simpson's diversity index across productive rearrangements. The clones in this table, taken by TCRdb from immuneACCESS, are in-frame only. Not every clone is retained; where verified, under half of the shortfall comes from an unresolved V gene, and the cause of the rest is unknown. V, J and clone size reflect that table, while D and trimming were determined from the DNA. A total of about 210,000 clones appear in this sample, 89% of them only once. 4% to 5.5% of the sample lies in the top ten.

The germline V and J ends show losses of 0 bases and 9 bases respectively, and no gene match explains 0 bases of the junction. From the cysteine through the phenylalanine, the CDR3 covers 12 amino acids. The CDR3 DNA has 36 bases and is translated from base 1. The CDR1 and CDR2 encoded by the germline V gene are SGHRS and YFSETQ. Each collaborating institution followed its own protocols to collect whole blood in K2EDTA tubes. For TCRbeta analysis, collaborators shipped samples as frozen whole blood, isolated PBMCs, or DNA extracted from either of those sample types. The sequenced sample was peripheral blood. The V and J segments used are TRBV5-1 and TRBJ2-1; 7 central nucleotides agree with TRBD2. The TCR originated in a middle-aged woman with acute or convalescent COVID-19. The DNA reads as follows: TGCGCCAGCAGCTTGGGGGAGGGTGAGCAGTTCTTC. It specifies CASSLGEGEQFF.